The 31 T cell receptor beta chains given below trace back to one sample, sequenced in a study of T cell responses to AZD1222 COVID-19 vaccine. Method: immunoSEQ multiplex PCR; TCRdb's copy keeps in-frame clones and lacks some. Among 180,000 or so clones listed, 91% were seen once. The source material was peripheral blood, sampled 28 days after the second AZD1222 dose. These receptors were obtained from an adult who received the AZD1222 COVID-19 vaccine.

The chain combines TRBV2 with TRBJ1-6; 7 bases align to TRBD1. Germline V gene sequence: CDR1 SNHLY, CDR2 FYNNEI. J lost 4 bases, V lost 8 bases, and 8 bases had no gene match. This CDR3 has 15 residues. The CDR3 DNA is TGTGCCAGCTCCCAGACAGGGCCGTATAATTCACCCCTCCACTTT. Its protein product is CASSQTGPYNSPLHF.

This sequence joins TRBV18 and TRBJ1-1; possibly TRBD1 for D (6 bases). Trimming removed 3 bases at V and 4 bases at J, with 15 bases between. This CDR3 has 15 residues. Germline values: CDR1 KGHSH, CDR2 LQKENI. The CDR3 coding sequence is TGTGCCAGCTCACCCCGGGGGGGGCCGGGCACTGAAGCTTTCTTT. It translates to CASSPRGGPGTEAFF. Filled out from reference TRBV18 and TRBJ1-1, the complete variable domain reads NAGVMQNPRHLVRRRGQEARLRCSPMKGHSHVYWYRQLPEEGLKFMVYLQKENIIDESGMPKERFSAEFPKEGPSILRIQQVVRGDSAAYFCASSPRGGPGTEAFFGQGTRLTVV.

The chain joins TRBV2 to TRBJ1-5; 8 bases are shared with TRBD1. This CDR3 has 14 residues. Trimming cost V 7 bases and J 7 bases; bases outside gene matches: 9. Germline assignment: CDR1 SNHLY and CDR2 FYNNEI. The CDR3 DNA reads TGTGCCAGCACCACACAGGGGGGAGGACAGCCCCAGCATTTT. Translated: CASTTQGGGQPQHF.

The rearrangement links TRBV9 to TRBJ2-7; TRBD2 matches 13 bases. This CDR3 has 14 amino acids. The J segment lost 5 bases and the V segment lost 3 bases, leaving 2 bases of the junction unmatched. The germline gives CDR1 SGDLS, CDR2 YYNGEE. CDR3 loop: CASSGGTSGDEQYF. The CDR3 DNA reads TGTGCCAGCAGCGGGGGGACTAGCGGGGACGAGCAGTACTTC.

The V call is TRBV5-1, the J call TRBJ2-5, with TRBD2 matching 11 bases. The germline gives CDR1 SGHRS, CDR2 YFSETQ. The length of the CDR3 is 17 residues. V lost 0 bases and J lost 4; bases outside the gene matches: 8. The CDR3 loop is CASSLGSLAGGPETQYF. The CDR3 region has the DNA TGCGCCAGCAGCTTGGGTTCGCTAGCGGGAGGTCCAGAGACCCAGTACTTC.

On this clone itself: Other DNA sequences in the sample encode the same CDR3. The genes are TRBV5-1 and TRBJ1-1; perhaps TRBD1 as D (6 bases). Germline CDR1 and CDR2: SGHRS and YFSETQ. V lost 2 bases and J 0 bases, leaving 8 bases between the germline ends. The CDR3 is 14 amino acids. Here the CDR3 DNA reads TGCGCCAGCAGCTTAACAGGGATGAACACTGAAGCTTTCTTT. Amino acids: CASSLTGMNTEAFF.

The chain couples TRBV18 to TRBJ2-6; D ambiguous. The CDR3 is 15 residues long. From germline, CDR1 is KGHSH and CDR2 LQKENI. Trimming removed 3 bases at V and 0 bases at J, with 6 bases between. The CDR3 DNA sequence: TGTGCCAGCTCACCTACAGTCTCTGGGGCCAACGTCCTGACTTTC. This translates into CASSPTVSGANVLTF.

The V call is TRBV24-1, the J call TRBJ2-7; 8 nucleotides agree with TRBD1. Trimming at V came to 4 bases and at J to 4 bases, leaving 8 bases not matched to a gene. The CDR3 covers 15 residues. Germline V gives CDR1 KGHDR, CDR2 SFDVKD. The CDR3 loop is CATSDRGRQGYEQYF. The CDR3 DNA sequence: TGTGCCACCAGTGACAGAGGACGACAGGGGTACGAGCAGTACTTC.

The chain links TRBV5-1 to TRBJ2-2; D is undetermined. The CDR3 loop spans 17 amino acids. The germline CDR1 and CDR2 sequences are SGHRS and YFSETQ. V lost 0 bases, J lost 1 base, and 13 bases lay in between. CDR3 amino acids: CASSLAELAMNTGELFF. Here the CDR3 DNA reads TGCGCCAGCAGCTTGGCCGAACTCGCCATGAACACCGGGGAGCTGTTTTTT.

This rearrangement joins TRBV28 to TRBJ1-5, with 7 bases fitting TRBD1. CDR3 length: 17 residues. The V gene's germline CDR1 is MDHEN and CDR2 SYDVKM. V lost 2 bases and J lost 6; bases outside the gene matches: 13. As DNA, the CDR3 is TGTGCCAGCAGTTTAAAGGGTCTGGGCCCAGGGGGTCAGCCCCAGCATTTT. The encoded protein is CASSLKGLGPGGQPQHF. The complete variable domain, with remaining parts taken from reference TRBV28 and TRBJ1-5, reads DVKVTQSSRYLVKRTGEKVFLECVQDMDHENMFWYRQDPGLGLRLIYFSYDVKMKEKGDIPEGYSVSREKKERFSLILESASTNQTSMYLCASSLKGLGPGGQPQHFGDGTRLSIL.

The chain links TRBV9 to TRBJ1-6; 8 bases agree with TRBD1. CDR3 length equals 16 residues. Germline values: CDR1 SGDLS, CDR2 YYNGEE. After removal of 3 bases from V and 5 bases from J, the junction contained 7 bases not matched to a gene. The CDR3 sequence is CASSARQGFDNSPLHF. The CDR3 nucleotides read TGTGCCAGCAGCGCCCGACAGGGGTTCGATAATTCACCCCTCCACTTT.

The J gene is TRBJ2-3, the V gene TRBV5-1, with D possibly being TRBD1 (5 bases). From germline, CDR1 is SGHRS and CDR2 YFSETQ. This CDR3 is built from 15 residues. The ends were cut back, 2 bases at V and 1 base at J, with 11 bases in the middle. CDR3 amino acids: CASSLLGRGTDTQYF. CDR3 nucleotides: TGCGCCAGCAGCTTATTAGGCAGGGGCACAGATACGCAGTATTTT.

The V and J genes are TRBV3-1 (or the pseudogene TRBV3-2) and TRBJ1-2; 7 nucleotides line up with TRBD1. This CDR3 is built from 16 residues. Germline CDR1 LGHDT, CDR2 YNNKEL (reference sequence). With V trimmed by 3 bases and J by 6 bases, 13 bases remained unmatched. The CDR3 DNA reads as TGTGCCAGCAGCCATCCATCGGGGGGAGGGGGCCATGGCTACACCTTC. This sequence encodes CASSHPSGGGGHGYTF.

The chain has TRBV5-1 and TRBJ2-5; 9 bases map to TRBD2. Germline V gene lookup returns CDR1 SGHRS and CDR2 YFSETQ. The V and J ends lost 5 bases and 1 base, in that order; junction bases with no gene match: 12. CDR3 length equals 17 residues. The CDR3 is CASRLLWERGAQETQYF. CDR3 nucleotide sequence: TGCGCCAGCAGATTGTTGTGGGAGCGGGGGGCCCAAGAGACCCAGTACTTC.

The sample holds one count of this clone. The chain carries TRBV10-3 and TRBJ1-5; TRBD1 might be the D (5 bases). The ends were cut back, 6 bases at V and 3 bases at J, with 18 bases in the middle. The CDR3 runs 16 residues. Germline V gives CDR1 ENHRY, CDR2 SYGVKD. In DNA, the CDR3 is TGTGCCATCAGCCGGGACCCTTTAACATACAATCAGCCCCAGCATTTT. Translating gives CAISRDPLTYNQPQHF.

V gene TRBV11-2 combines with J gene TRBJ1-2, with no clear D. From germline, CDR1 is SGHAT and CDR2 FQNNGV. V was cut by 4 bases and J by 8 bases, with 14 bases left in between. The CDR3 covers 13 residues. CDR3 loop: CASSYGRAGGYTF. In DNA, the CDR3 is TGTGCCAGCAGCTACGGGAGAGCTGGGGGCTACACCTTC.

The chain couples TRBV5-1 to TRBJ2-5; TRBD1 matches at 8 bases. CDR1 is SGHRS, CDR2 YFSETQ, per germline. V dropped 0 bases and J dropped 2; count of bases not matched to a gene: 6. CDR3 size: 16 residues. The CDR3 bases are TGCGCCAGCAGCTTGGGGTTCAGGGGGCAGCAAGAGACCCAGTACTTC. Protein: CASSLGFRGQQETQYF.

This sequence joins TRBV5-8 and TRBJ2-1; 12 bases match TRBD2. The germline V gene encodes CDR1 SGHTS and CDR2 YDEGEE. After removal of 0 bases from V and 10 bases from J, the junction contained 8 bases not matched to a gene. This CDR3 is 16 amino acids long. In DNA, the CDR3 is TGTGCCAGCAGCTTGGCCTCGACTAGCGGGGGCGCAGAGCAGTTCTTC. Protein: CASSLASTSGGAEQFF.

Only one count was recorded for this clone. The CDR3, as DNA: TGTGCCAGCAGGCGAGACCCAGGGGGCGCGAGGACTGAAGCTTTCTTT. It yields the protein CASRRDPGGARTEAFF. The genes are TRBV11-2 and TRBJ1-1, with TRBD1 matching 8 bases. The germline gives CDR1 SGHAT, CDR2 FQNNGV. This CDR3 spans 16 amino acids. After removal of 6 bases from V and 5 bases from J, the junction contained 14 bases not matched to a gene.

This chain links TRBV19 with TRBJ1-5; D ambiguous. The germline CDR1 and CDR2 sequences are LNHDA and SQIVND (reference sequence). This CDR3 is 15 amino acids long. V lost 0 bases and J 3 bases, leaving 9 bases between the germline ends. CDR3 sequence: CASSIDRGNNQPQHF. The CDR3, as DNA: TGTGCCAGTAGTATAGATCGGGGAAACAATCAGCCCCAGCATTTT. The full variable domain, its missing parts supplied by reference TRBV19 and TRBJ1-5, is DGGITQSPKYLFRKEGQNVTLSCEQNLNHDAMYWYRQDPGQGLRLIYYSQIVNDFQKGDIAEGYSVSREKKESFPLTVTSAQKNPTAFYLCASSIDRGNNQPQHFGDGTRLSIL.

The chain carries TRBV27 and TRBJ1-2; D unresolved. This CDR3 region has 13 residues. The germline V and J ends were trimmed by 3 bases and 8 bases, with 13 bases remaining between them. Germline V gene data show CDR1 as MNHEY and CDR2 as SMNVEV (reference sequence). CDR3 region: CASSLRDFGGYTF. In DNA form, the CDR3 reads TGTGCCAGCAGTTTGAGGGATTTTGGGGGCTACACCTTC.

The rearrangement joins TRBV12-5 to TRBJ2-2; D gene ambiguous. There are 17 residues in the CDR3. Trimming took 5 bases from V and 2 from J, leaving 18 bases between them. Germline CDR1 reads LGHNT; CDR2 reads FRNRAP. The CDR3 loop reads CASGTRLRTDNTGELFF. In nucleotides, the CDR3 is TGTGCTAGTGGTACCCGCCTTAGGACGGATAACACCGGGGAGCTGTTTTTT.

V is TRBV14 and J is TRBJ2-5; D gene unclear. The ends were cut back, 4 bases at V and 10 bases at J, with 16 bases in the middle. The CDR3 covers 13 residues. The germline gives CDR1 SGHDN, CDR2 FVKESK. Written as DNA, the CDR3 is TGTGCCAGCAGCCTATGGGCTGGTGAGGACCAGTACTTC. Its translation: CASSLWAGEDQYF.

The chain uses TRBV30 and TRBJ2-5; the match to TRBD2 covers 7 bases. From germline, CDR1 is GTSNPN and CDR2 SVGIG (reference sequence). With 1 base clipped from V and 6 bases from J, the junction kept 5 bases outside the gene matches. This CDR3 region has 13 residues. CDR3 residues: CAWSENSGKTQYF. CDR3 bases: TGTGCCTGGAGTGAAAACAGCGGGAAGACCCAGTACTTC. The complete variable domain, with remaining parts taken from reference TRBV30 and TRBJ2-5, reads SQTIHQWPATLVQPVGSPLSLECTVEGTSNPNLYWYRQAAGRGLQLLFYSVGIGQISSEVPQNLSASRPQDRQFILSSKKLLLSDSGFYLCAWSENSGKTQYFGPGTRLLVL.

The J gene is TRBJ1-5, the V gene TRBV6-2 or TRBV6-3, with 7 nucleotides matching TRBD1. The V and J ends lost 6 bases and 6 bases, in that order; junction bases with no gene match: 5. CDR3 length equals 13 residues. CDR1 and CDR2 (germline): MNHEY, SVGEGT. Written as DNA, the CDR3 is TGTGCCAGCAGCCAAGACAGGGTTCAGCCCCAGCATTTT. The encoded protein is CASSQDRVQPQHF.

As for this clone: At one end, the junction sequence differs from germline, possibly due to a read error. The chain employs TRBV6-5 and TRBJ1-1; maybe TRBD1 (6 bases). The CDR3 contains 14 residues. Germline CDR1 is MNHEY and CDR2 is SVGAGI. Here the CDR3 DNA reads TGTGCCAGCAGTGACTCACAGGGGAACACTGAAGCTTTCTTT. Amino acid sequence: CASSDSQGNTEAFF.

The chain links TRBV19 to TRBJ2-2; TRBD1 agrees at 11 bases. This CDR3 is 16 amino acids long. J gave up 4 bases and V 10 bases, and 11 bases lay outside the gene matches. Germline V gene data show CDR1 as LNHDA and CDR2 as SQIVND (reference sequence). The CDR3 DNA sequence: TGTGCCACCGCGGACAGGGGGCTACGGCGCACCGGGGAGCTGTTTTTT. This encodes CATADRGLRRTGELFF.

The V and J genes are TRBV18 and TRBJ1-1; D possibly corresponds to TRBD1 (6 bases). CDR1 and CDR2 from the germline V gene are KGHSH and LQKENI. This CDR3 is 15 amino acids long. V was shortened by 6 bases and J by 0 bases, with 14 bases between the two germline ends. CDR3 coding DNA: TGTGCCAGCTCGCCTAGGACAGCCATGAACACTGAAGCTTTCTTT. Protein product: CASSPRTAMNTEAFF. Filled out from reference TRBV18 and TRBJ1-1, the complete variable domain reads NAGVMQNPRHLVRRRGQEARLRCSPMKGHSHVYWYRQLPEEGLKFMVYLQKENIIDESGMPKERFSAEFPKEGPSILRIQQVVRGDSAAYFCASSPRTAMNTEAFFGQGTRLTVV.

The chain uses TRBV5-1 and TRBJ2-7; 13 positions match TRBD2. V lost 0 bases, J lost 4 bases, and 1 base stayed unmatched. Germline V gives CDR1 SGHRS, CDR2 YFSETQ. The CDR3 loop spans 15 amino acids. The CDR3 DNA follows: TGCGCCAGCAGCTTGGGGACTAGCGGGAGTTACGAGCAGTACTTC. Translating it yields CASSLGTSGSYEQYF.

V and J are TRBV12-3 or TRBV12-4 and TRBJ1-1; a possible D gene is TRBD1 (5 bases). Trimming took off 4 bases at V and 11 bases at J, with 14 bases between the two ends. The CDR3 loop spans 12 amino acids. CDR3 loop: CASSWVAGAAFF. In DNA form, the CDR3 reads TGTGCCAGCAGTTGGGTAGCCGGGGCCGCTTTCTTT.

The V gene is TRBV4-2, the J gene TRBJ2-7; TRBD1 or TRBD2 may be the D gene (5 bases each). V gave up 1 base and J gave up 5 bases, with 15 bases separating them. This CDR3 region has 15 residues. CDR1 and CDR2 (germline): LGHNA, YNFKEQ. CDR3 coding DNA: TGTGCCAGCAGCCAAGCTGGGGCGGGTCCTCACGAGCAGTACTTC. Residues: CASSQAGAGPHEQYF.